This TCR beta chain appears in the sequencing data of a study of control samples from healthy donors and cancer patients. The assay was immunoSEQ multiplex PCR, and TCRdb's table has in-frame clones only and misses some. Counted here are about 57,000 clones, about 91% occurring once; the ten biggest clones make up under 0.95%. Germline CDR1 reads SGHRS; CDR2 reads YFSETQ. This CDR3 is built from 13 residues. Trimming shortened V by 1 base and J by 6 bases, and 10 bases separated the two germline ends. The gene calls are TRBV5-1 and TRBJ1-1, with D perhaps TRBD1 (5 bases). The receptor comes from a man aged 30-40 years with colorectal cancer. Source material: PBMCs. DNA of the CDR3: TGCGCCAGCAGCTTGTGGGGGGATGCTGAAGCTTTCTTT. Its protein is CASSLWGDAEAFF. The variable domain in full, with the rest retrieved from reference TRBV5-1 and TRBJ1-1, is KAGVTQTPRYLIKTRGQQVTLSCSPISGHRSVSWYQQTPGQGLQFLFEYFSETQRNKGNFPGRFSGRQFSNSRSEMNVSTLELGDSALYLCASSLWGDAEAFFGQGTRLTVV.